The rows below give T cell receptor beta chains drawn from one sample of a study of T cells after yellow fever vaccination. In TCRdb, the 5' RACE reads were re-called with MiXCR into one record per CDR3 protein. The table includes over 200,000 distinct CDR3 sequences, 5.5% to 8.5% detected once. This sample comprised CD4+ T cells sorted from PBMCs, obtained on the day of the yellow fever booster vaccination. The receptors were sampled from a young man who received the YFV17D yellow fever vaccine. Both conserved end residues are part of each CDR3. Each record gives: V gene, J gene, clone size, D gene, CDR3 protein, CDR3 DNA. A D gene is named only where the DNA matches it firmly. Clone size appears in some rows only: once, few, many, or a class for an expanded clone.

>TRBV19|TRBJ1-2|-|-
CASIGGAQYGYTF
TGTGCCAGTATTGGAGGGGCTCAATATGGCTACACCTTC
>TRBV20-1|TRBJ2-3|few|TRBD2
CSALAGLTDTQYF
TGCAGTGCCCTAGCGGGCCTCACAGATACGCAGTATTTT
>TRBV5-4|TRBJ2-7|once|-
CASSSSRASYEQYF
TGTGCCAGCAGCTCCTCTAGAGCCTCCTACGAGCAGTACTTC
>TRBV11-2|TRBJ2-3|many|-
CASSLGATTTVPQYF
TGTGCCAGCAGCTTAGGGGCGACGACCACCGTCCCCCAGTATTTT
>TRBV29-1|TRBJ2-2|-|TRBD1
CSVPRDRNTGELFF
TGCAGCGTGCCACGGGACAGGAACACCGGGGAGCTGTTTTTT
>TRBV12-3/TRBV12-4|TRBJ1-6|few|-
CASSFNGETPLHF
TGTGCCAGCAGTTTTAACGGGGAGACACCCCTCCACTTT
>TRBV29-1|TRBJ2-5|-|-
CSVARGGEETQYF
TGCAGCGTTGCCCGCGGCGGGGAAGAGACCCAGTACTTC
>TRBV5-6|TRBJ1-6|many|-
CASSPLGDGPSPLHF
TGTGCCAGCAGCCCTCTAGGGGATGGCCCTTCACCCCTCCACTTT
>TRBV4-2|TRBJ1-2|few|-
CASSQRGTWEGYTF
TGTGCCAGCAGCCAAAGGGGCACCTGGGAGGGCTACACCTTC
>TRBV28|TRBJ2-3|-|TRBD2
CASRRTSGISTQYF
TGTGCCAGCAGGAGGACTAGCGGGATAAGTACGCAGTATTTT
>TRBV30|TRBJ2-1|-|-
CAWRPIYNEQFF
TGTGCCTGGAGGCCGATCTACAATGAGCAGTTCTTC
>TRBV12-3/TRBV12-4|TRBJ1-2|few|TRBD1
CASKPGQANYGYTF
TGTGCCAGCAAACCGGGACAGGCTAACTATGGCTACACCTTC
>TRBV4-2|TRBJ1-1|-|TRBD1
CASSQVLTGGQMNTEAFF
TGTGCCAGCAGCCAAGTGCTCACAGGGGGACAGATGAACACTGAAGCTTTCTTT
>TRBV20-1|TRBJ2-7|few|-
CSARESWGPEQYF
TGCAGTGCTAGAGAATCGTGGGGGCCCGAGCAGTACTTC